Presented here are 4 T cell receptor beta chains from one specimen sequenced in a study of T cells in Graves' hyperthyroidism and ophthalmopathy. RNA transcripts provided the source from which TCR beta CDR3 regions were amplified. The HTBI primer set was used in a first-round RT-PCR of the TCR CDR3. One entry per CDR3 protein results from TCRdb running MiXCR on the multiplex PCR reads. The sample carries some 510,000 distinct CDR3 sequences, less than 25% recorded once. The specimen sequenced was blood. Every receptor here comes from a man aged 18 to 30 with Graves' hyperthyroidism.

CDR3 residues: CACAPGYTF. DNA of the CDR3: TGTGCCTGCGCCCCGGGCTACACCTTC. The chain couples TRBV30 to TRBJ1-2; the D is unclear. V gave up 6 bases and J gave up 8 bases, with 7 bases separating them. CDR1 and CDR2 (germline): GTSNPN, SVGIG (reference sequence). The CDR3 spans 9 residues.

This clonotype occurred many times. This chain connects TRBV12-3 or TRBV12-4 to TRBJ1-2; TRBD1 matches 11 bases. CDR3 length equals 14 residues. The V and J ends lost 6 bases and 4 bases, in that order; junction bases with no gene match: 4. The CDR3 coding sequence is TGTGCCAGCAGGGACAGGGGGCCGGGCTATGGCTACACCTTC. This codes for CASRDRGPGYGYTF.

The gene calls are TRBV12-3 or TRBV12-4 and TRBJ2-5; TRBD1 matches 9 bases. CDR3 length: 16 amino acids. Germline trimming cut 1 base from V and 1 base from J; bases unmatched to any gene: 4. The CDR3 DNA sequence: TGTGCCAGCAGTTTAGGGACAGGGGTCGCCCAAGAGACCCAGTACTTC. As protein: CASSLGTGVAQETQYF.

This clonotype was counted at least ten times. The V call is TRBV4-1, the J call TRBJ2-7, with no clear D. The CDR3 totals 16 residues. The germline V and J ends were trimmed by 0 bases and 5 bases, with 17 bases remaining between them. Germline values: CDR1 MGHRA, CDR2 YSYEKL. CDR3 sequence (DNA): TGCGCCAGCAGCCAAGAGACTGGGAAACAGCTCGACGAGCAGTACTTC. The encoded protein is CASSQETGKQLDEQYF.